The next 4 T cell receptor beta chains were all read from a single sample in a study of post-analysis software for immune sequencing data. Study outcomes and limitations: TRBV5-6, TRBV5-1 and TRBV20-1 were among several TRBV segments more frequent in patients than controls.

Antigens for these TCRs are unknown. The TCR beta cDNA libraries contained unique molecular identifiers. Via MiXCR, TCRdb re-called the PCR reads, giving one row per CDR3 protein. The data contain fewer than 900,000 distinct CDR3 sequences, more than 45% of them singletons. The sample was blood. The receptor set was obtained from a girl under 18 with multiple sclerosis.

The rearrangement uses TRBV30 and TRBJ1-1, with a tentative D call TRBD1 (5 bases). CDR3 length equals 15 residues. Germline CDR1 GTSNPN, CDR2 SVGIG (reference sequence). Trimming cost V 2 bases and J 2 bases, with 15 bases left between them. CDR3 nucleotides: TGTGCCTGGAGTTATTTCCGGGGGTCAAACACTGAAGCTTTCTTT. It codes for CAWSYFRGSNTEAFF.

This sequence joins TRBV10-3 and TRBJ2-1; D is perhaps TRBD2 (6 bases). This CDR3 comprises 13 residues. The germline V gene has CDR1 ENHRY and CDR2 SYGVKD. Trimming left V 10 bases short and J 8 bases short, with 18 bases between. For the CDR3, the DNA is TGTGCCACAGGAGGGGTCCTTATGGATGAGCAGTTCTTC. Residues: CATGGVLMDEQFF.

CDR3 nucleotides: TGTGCCAGCAAGAGAACCCTGAACTACGAGCAGTACTTC. It codes for CASKRTLNYEQYF. The chain uses TRBV2 and TRBJ2-7, with unresolved D. V lost 7 bases and J 3 bases, leaving 13 bases between the germline ends. The CDR3 is 13 residues long. Germline CDR1 and CDR2: SNHLY and FYNNEI.

The rearrangement links TRBV5-1 to TRBJ2-5; TRBD2 matches 11 bases. With 5 bases clipped from V and 5 bases from J, the junction kept 14 bases outside the gene matches. The CDR3 sequence is 17 residues long. Germline V gene data show CDR1 as SGHRS and CDR2 as YFSETQ. For the CDR3, the DNA is TGCGCCAGCAGTTTGCTTGGAACTAGCGGGAGATTGGAGACCCAGTACTTC. Translation gives CASSLLGTSGRLETQYF.